What follows are 7 T cell receptor beta chains derived from one specimen sequenced in a study of PD-L1 blockade in urothelial cancer. Time point given: pretreatment peripheral blood. Libraries were prepared by immunoSEQ multiplex PCR; TCRdb keeps only in-frame clonotypes and omits some of them. The table has about 76,000 clones, roughly 90% seen once. The source material was PBMCs, sampled around atezolizumab (anti-PD-L1) treatment. These TCRs come from a man between 65 and 85 years old with urothelial cancer.

The chain carries TRBV19 and TRBJ1-5, with D uncertain. Per germline, CDR1 LNHDA and CDR2 SQIVND (reference sequence). V lost 2 bases and J lost 2, with 4 bases in between. There are 13 residues in the CDR3. Here the CDR3 DNA reads TGTGCCAGTAGTATATCGGGCAATCAGCCCCAGCATTTT. It is translated as CASSISGNQPQHF.

This chain uses TRBV6-1 with TRBJ1-4; TRBD1 matches at 7 bases. CDR1 and CDR2 from the germline V gene are MNHNS and SASEGT. Trimming took 6 bases from V and 2 from J; bases not matched to a gene: 6. CDR3 length: 15 amino acids. CDR3 region: CASRLTGFTNEKLFF. CDR3 DNA: TGTGCCAGCAGGCTGACAGGGTTCACTAATGAAAAACTGTTTTTT.

The chain uses TRBV10-3 and TRBJ2-2; D remains ambiguous. V lost 2 bases to trimming and J lost 6 bases, with 7 bases between them. Germline CDR1 ENHRY, CDR2 SYGVKD. CDR3 size: 13 residues. The CDR3 here is CAISEMAAGELFF. CDR3 in DNA: TGTGCCATCAGTGAGATGGCGGCCGGGGAGCTGTTTTTT.

The chain links TRBV28 to TRBJ2-3, with TRBD1 identical over 8 bases. With V trimmed by 3 bases and J by 5 bases, 13 bases remained unmatched. The germline V gene has CDR1 MDHEN and CDR2 SYDVKM. This CDR3 contains 17 residues. The CDR3 DNA reads as TGTGCCAGCAGTTTGAGGGGTTTCGGACAGGGTGGAGATACGCAGTATTTT. Its protein product is CASSLRGFGQGGDTQYF.

This clone showed up just a few times. The chain joins TRBV5-1 to TRBJ1-3; TRBD1 might be the D (5 bases). V was cut by 2 bases and J by 3 bases, with 21 bases left in between. This CDR3 is built from 18 residues. Germline V lookup: CDR1 SGHRS, CDR2 YFSETQ. CDR3 in amino acids: CASSLAGLSSANGNTIYF. In DNA form, the CDR3 reads TGCGCCAGCAGCTTAGCGGGACTCTCAAGCGCGAATGGAAACACCATATATTTT.

Only one count was recorded for this clone. The chain uses TRBV12-5 and TRBJ2-1, with D maybe TRBD1 (6 bases). CDR1 is LGHNT and CDR2 is FRNRAP in the germline V gene. Trimming left V 10 bases short and J 4 bases short, with 14 bases between. The CDR3 is made up of 13 amino acids. The CDR3 loop is CATSGERYNEQFF. CDR3 nucleotide sequence: TGTGCTACCTCAGGGGAAAGATACAATGAGCAGTTCTTC.

This chain joins TRBV6-1 and TRBJ1-2, with no clear D. CDR1 MNHNS and CDR2 SASEGT come from the germline V gene. The CDR3 is 13 residues long. With 8 bases removed from V and 2 bases from J, the gap between germline ends came to 12 bases. Here the CDR3 DNA reads TGTGCCAGCGGTAACAGCCCAAACTATGGCTACACCTTC. Residues: CASGNSPNYGYTF.